Listed below are T cell receptor beta chains from one sample, sequenced in a study of cytomegalovirus exposure and HLA in healthy donors. Profiled with immunoSEQ multiplex PCR; TCRdb holds only in-frame clones, not every one. The table lists around 80,000 clones, about 95% of them singletons. The sequencing sample was made of PBMCs. Receptors were obtained from a young woman in good health and CMV-seronegative. Each CDR3 is given with its conserved first and last residue. The order of the fields is J gene, D gene, CDR3 length, V gene, clone size, CDR3 protein, CDR3 DNA. D genes are given only for firm matches. Some rows have no size entry. The others give once, few or many, or a class for an expanded clone.

TRBJ1-5,-,17,TRBV7-2,-,CASSLIPTQYSNQPQHF,TGTGCCAGCAGCTTAATCCCCACGCAGTATAGCAATCAGCCCCAGCATTTT
TRBJ2-1,-,20,TRBV12-5,-,CASGLVNKGFGVEVLIEQFF,TGTGCTAGTGGTTTGGTGAACAAAGGTTTCGGAGTAGAGGTATTAATTGAGCAGTTCTTC
TRBJ2-3,-,14,TRBV2,-,CASRRTVGSDTQYF,TGTGCCAGCAGAAGGACAGTGGGGTCAGATACGCAGTATTTT
TRBJ2-2,-,15,TRBV11-2,-,CASSRARAETGELFF,TGTGCCAGCAGCAGAGCCAGGGCAGAGACCGGGGAGCTGTTTTTT
TRBJ2-7,-,17,TRBV27,-,CASSLSAPIDYPYEQYF,TGTGCCAGCAGTTTATCGGCCCCGATCGATTACCCCTACGAGCAGTACTTC
TRBJ1-4,TRBD1,15,TRBV28,-,CASSSTGGGNEKLFF,TGTGCCAGCAGTTCTACAGGGGGCGGTAATGAAAAACTGTTTTTT
TRBJ1-3,-,15,TRBV7-9,-,CASSPMGGAGNTIYF,TGTGCCAGCAGCCCCATGGGAGGGGCTGGAAACACCATATATTTT
TRBJ2-7,-,14,TRBV7-6,-,CASSLAGVGGEQYF,TGTGCCAGCAGCTTAGCGGGAGTAGGAGGCGAGCAGTACTTC
TRBJ1-5,TRBD1,16,TRBV19,-,CASSIAGGGRDQPQHF,TGTGCCAGTAGTATTGCAGGGGGAGGTCGGGATCAGCCCCAGCATTTT
TRBJ2-5,-,13,TRBV27,-,CASGTGNQETQYF,TGTGCCAGCGGAACAGGGAACCAAGAGACCCAGTACTTC
TRBJ2-6,TRBD2,19,TRBV28,-,CASTLAAEPGLAGANVLTF,TGTGCCAGCACCTTAGCGGCAGAACCGGGACTAGCTGGGGCCAACGTCCTGACTTTC
TRBJ2-3,-,11,TRBV6-1,-,CASTNTDTQYF,TGTGCCAGCACAAATACAGATACGCAGTATTTT
TRBJ2-7,TRBD2,16,TRBV19,once,CASSRNTLATNYEQYF,TGTGCCAGTAGTAGAAACACACTAGCGACTAACTACGAGCAGTACTTC
TRBJ2-3,TRBD2,16,TRBV28,-,CASSFPRGWGLDTQYF,TGTGCCAGCAGTTTTCCGCGGGGGTGGGGCTTAGATACGCAGTATTTT
TRBJ1-4,TRBD1,15,TRBV4-3,-,CASSQGRGGGEKLFF,TGCGCCAGCAGCCAAGGGAGAGGGGGCGGTGAAAAACTGTTTTTT
TRBJ1-4,-,14,TRBV4-1,-,CASSHRGPLEKLFF,TGCGCCAGCAGCCACAGGGGACCTCTTGAAAAACTGTTTTTT
TRBJ1-5,-,15,TRBV11-2,-,CASSLGTNGDQPQHF,TGTGCCAGCAGCTTAGGGACAAACGGCGATCAGCCCCAGCATTTT
TRBJ1-1,-,14,TRBV28,-,CASSLSGENTEAFF,TGTGCCAGCAGTTTATCAGGGGAGAACACTGAAGCTTTCTTT
TRBJ2-1,TRBD2,19,TRBV18,-,CASSRQRERYTSPYNEQFF,TGTGCCAGCTCACGCCAGCGGGAGAGATATACATCGCCATACAATGAGCAGTTCTTC
TRBJ2-5,TRBD1,16,TRBV19,-,CASSITRTGGTETQYF,TGTGCCAGTAGTATAACTCGGACAGGGGGCACGGAGACCCAGTACTTC
TRBJ2-7,-,14,TRBV12-1,-,CASSLRDRAYEQYF,TGTGCCAGCAGCCTCCGGGACAGAGCCTACGAGCAGTACTTC
TRBJ2-1,TRBD2,17,TRBV5-1,-,CASSPISGSVSYNEQFF,TGCGCCAGCAGCCCAATTAGCGGGAGTGTGTCCTACAATGAGCAGTTCTTC
TRBJ1-2,TRBD1,16,TRBV7-8,-,CASSSRPGQGLLGYTF,TGTGCCAGCAGCTCCCGACCGGGACAGGGTTTACTTGGCTACACCTTC
TRBJ2-4,-,15,TRBV7-9,-,CASSVNYQRINIQYF,TGTGCCAGCAGCGTCAACTACCAAAGGATAAACATTCAGTACTTC
TRBJ2-3,TRBD1,14,TRBV7-2,-,CASSETGAVYTQYF,TGTGCCAGCAGCGAGACAGGGGCCGTGTATACGCAGTATTTT
TRBJ2-7,TRBD2,14,TRBV15,few,CATSKGLAGLEQYF,TGTGCCACCAGCAAAGGACTAGCGGGGTTAGAGCAGTACTTC
TRBJ2-7,-,15,TRBV4-3,-,CASSQDPRSSYEQYF,TGCGCCAGCAGCCAAGATCCCCGGAGCTCCTACGAGCAGTACTTC
TRBJ2-1,TRBD2,15,TRBV7-2,-,CASSPPGTRDNEQFF,TGTGCCAGCAGCCCACCCGGGACTAGGGATAATGAGCAGTTCTTC
TRBJ2-3,TRBD2,18,TRBV4-3,-,CASSQDSASGGAGDTQYF,TGCGCCAGCAGCCAAGACTCGGCTAGCGGGGGGGCTGGAGATACGCAGTATTTT